The 19 T cell receptor beta chains reported below all come from one sample, sequenced in a study of CD8+ T cells in alopecia areata. Treatment in this sample: oral pan-JAK inhibitor, 5-10 mg twice daily. cDNA reverse transcribed from extracted RNA served as the sequencing template. TCRdb keeps only in-frame clones here, not all; method: immunoSEQ multiplex PCR. The sample comprises more than 110,000 clones, 45% to 65% of which are singletons, and roughly 15% rests with the top ten. The source was CD8+ T cells sorted from blood, collected at week 4, from a patient treated with tofacitinib. The receptors here all came from a human donor with alopecia areata.

This clone has a handful of counts. The J gene is TRBJ2-7, the V gene TRBV13; possibly TRBD2 for D (5 bases). V lost 5 bases to trimming and J lost 5 bases, with 13 bases between them. Germline V gene lookup returns CDR1 PRHDT and CDR2 FYEKMQ (reference sequence). The CDR3 runs 13 residues. The chain's CDR3 is CASSPGLAHEQYF. As DNA, the CDR3 is TGTGCCAGCAGCCCCGGTCTAGCCCACGAGCAGTACTTC.

The genes are TRBV30 and TRBJ1-1; maybe TRBD1 (5 bases). Trimming pared 4 bases from V and 5 bases from J, leaving 20 bases between. CDR3 length: 15 residues. The germline V gene encodes CDR1 GTSNPN and CDR2 SVGIG (reference sequence). The CDR3 nucleotides are TGTGCCTGGAACGTTGACGACGGGGCGCGAACTGAAGCTTTCTTT. Protein: CAWNVDDGARTEAFF.

The V call is TRBV30, the J call TRBJ2-2, with D perhaps matching TRBD1 or TRBD2 (5 bases each). Germline V lookup: CDR1 GTSNPN, CDR2 SVGIG (reference sequence). CDR3 length equals 14 residues. V was cut by 3 bases and J by 9 bases, with 17 bases left in between. The DNA for the CDR3 is TGTGCCTGGAGGTACCGGGACCGTCTGAGGGAGCTGTTTTTT. It codes for CAWRYRDRLRELFF.

The chain carries TRBV5-1 and TRBJ2-3; D not resolved. V was clipped by 3 bases and J by 5 bases, with 7 bases between them. CDR1 and CDR2 (germline): SGHRS, YFSETQ. This CDR3 comprises 12 residues. The CDR3 DNA reads as TGCGCCAGCAGCTGGCCCGGAGATACGCAGTATTTT. This encodes CASSWPGDTQYF.

The chain links TRBV7-9 to TRBJ2-1; D is uncertain. The germline V gene encodes CDR1 SEHNR and CDR2 FQNEAQ (reference sequence). The V and J ends lost 1 base and 0 bases respectively, with 16 bases between them. The CDR3 contains 18 residues. The CDR3: CASSLGFERSSSYNEQFF. CDR3 sequence (DNA): TGTGCCAGCAGCTTAGGATTCGAGCGCTCAAGCTCCTACAATGAGCAGTTCTTC.

The chain combines TRBV9 with TRBJ2-1; 7 nucleotides agree with TRBD2. The CDR3 is made up of 15 amino acids. With V trimmed by 0 bases and J by 4 bases, 4 bases remained unmatched. Germline V gene sequence: CDR1 SGDLS, CDR2 YYNGEE. CDR3: CASSVGLALYNEQFF. The CDR3 nucleotides read TGTGCCAGCAGCGTAGGACTAGCACTTTACAATGAGCAGTTCTTC.

V usage is TRBV29-1 and J usage is TRBJ2-2; D gene unclear. This CDR3 has 14 amino acids. Per germline, CDR1 SQVTM and CDR2 ANQGSEA. V gave up 0 bases and J gave up 4 bases, with 9 bases separating them. As DNA, the CDR3 is TGCAGCGTTGAAGATTTAGGCGGCACCGGGGAGCTGTTTTTT. Its translation is CSVEDLGGTGELFF.

Only a few counts were recorded for this clone. The V call is TRBV4-3, the J call TRBJ1-1; D is perhaps TRBD1 (5 bases). The CDR3 is 16 residues long. In germline, CDR1 is LGHNA, CDR2 YSLEER. The germline V and J ends were trimmed by 4 bases and 2 bases, with 17 bases remaining between them. In DNA, the CDR3 is TGCGCCAGCAGCCTTAGTGACCGGGACGGAAACACTGAAGCTTTCTTT. Translated, it gives CASSLSDRDGNTEAFF.

This chain uses TRBV30 with TRBJ1-1; the D is unclear. The germline CDR1 and CDR2 sequences are GTSNPN and SVGIG (reference sequence). The length of the CDR3 is 10 residues. V was pared by 5 bases and J by 3 bases, with 4 bases between. CDR3 region: CAWADTEAFF. DNA of the CDR3: TGTGCCTGGGCTGACACTGAAGCTTTCTTT.

The rearrangement joins TRBV4-1 to TRBJ2-7; D gene uncertain. V was trimmed by 0 bases and J by 3 bases, leaving 6 bases between them. Germline V gene data show CDR1 as MGHRA and CDR2 as YSYEKL. The CDR3 has 13 residues. CDR3 in amino acids: CASSQEYIYEQYF. The CDR3 bases are TGCGCCAGCAGCCAAGAGTACATCTACGAGCAGTACTTC.

This clone turned up a few times. The chain employs TRBV29-1 and TRBJ2-1; D not certain. The germline V gene encodes CDR1 SQVTM and CDR2 ANQGSEA. The CDR3 totals 11 residues. V lost 6 bases and J 8 bases, leaving 11 bases between the germline ends. Here the CDR3 reads CSVAGNDEQFF. In DNA form, the CDR3 reads TGCAGCGTGGCAGGAAACGATGAGCAGTTCTTC.

The chain employs TRBV5-4 and TRBJ1-5; 8 bases are shared with TRBD1. The CDR3 contains 13 residues. The germline gives CDR1 SGHNT, CDR2 YYREEE (reference sequence). Trimming at V came to 4 bases and at J to 8 bases, leaving 5 bases not matched to a gene. CDR3 sequence reads: CASSMDRVEPQHF. The CDR3 nucleotides are TGTGCCAGCAGCATGGACAGGGTTGAGCCCCAGCATTTT.

V usage is TRBV29-1 and J usage is TRBJ2-1; the D is unclear. Between the trimmed V and J ends, which lost 0 bases and 10 bases, there was a span of 10 bases. The CDR3 extends over 12 amino acids. CDR1 is SQVTM and CDR2 is ANQGSEA in the germline V gene. In DNA, the CDR3 is TGCAGCGTTGAAGAGGTGGGAAACGAGCAGTTCTTC. It translates to CSVEEVGNEQFF.

This clone was recorded once. The rearrangement joins TRBV4-1 to TRBJ1-1; D is undetermined. The V gene lost 4 bases and the J gene lost 2 bases, with 20 bases spanning the gap. From germline, CDR1 is MGHRA and CDR2 YSYEKL. The CDR3 contains 17 residues. This CDR3 reads CASSPWWANEGNTEAFF. DNA of the CDR3: TGCGCCAGCAGCCCTTGGTGGGCAAACGAAGGAAACACTGAAGCTTTCTTT.

In the case of this clone: The germline gene is not matched at one end of the junction; a read error may be the cause. The genes are TRBV10-3 and TRBJ2-5; 15 bases are shared with TRBD2. The CDR3 contains 15 residues. CDR1 ENHRY and CDR2 SYGVKD come from the germline V gene. CDR3 amino acids: CASSGLAGGPETQYF. The CDR3 nucleotides are TGTGCCAGCAGTGGACTAGCGGGGGGGCCAGAGACCCAGTACTTC.

Note on this clone: The junction and the germline gene differ at one end; a read error may be behind it. The chain is built from TRBV5-6 and TRBJ2-7; tentatively, D is TRBD1 or TRBD2 (5 bases each). Germline loops: CDR1 SGHDT, CDR2 YYEEEE. The CDR3 loop spans 11 amino acids. CDR3 in DNA: TGTGCCAGCAGCTCCGGGACCCATAAACACTTC. It is translated as CASSSGTHKHF.

On this clone itself: This same CDR3 is encoded by further DNA sequences in the sample. The J gene is TRBJ1-1, the V gene TRBV5-1, with D maybe TRBD1 (6 bases). This CDR3 has 13 residues. Germline values: CDR1 SGHRS, CDR2 YFSETQ. Trimming cost V 5 bases and J 2 bases, with 10 bases left between them. The CDR3 DNA reads as TGCGCCAGCAGATCGGGGGGCAACACTGAAGCTTTCTTT. It translates to CASRSGGNTEAFF.

This clone showed up just a few times. V and J are TRBV29-1 and TRBJ2-7, with D tentatively TRBD1 (6 bases). This CDR3 has 15 residues. CDR1 is SQVTM, CDR2 ANQGSEA, per germline. Trimming stripped 2 bases from V and 1 base from J, with 15 bases between. The CDR3 loop is CSVEIVGQSSYEQYF. The CDR3 region has the DNA TGCAGCGTTGAAATTGTAGGACAGTCATCCTACGAGCAGTACTTC.

The rearrangement joins TRBV29-1 to TRBJ2-1, with 7 bases fitting TRBD1. After removal of 5 bases from V and 7 bases from J, the junction contained 8 bases not matched to a gene. Germline V gene lookup returns CDR1 SQVTM and CDR2 ANQGSEA. This CDR3 spans 13 amino acids. The CDR3 DNA follows: TGCAGCGTTCGACCCGAGGACAGGAATGAGCAGTTCTTC. It codes for CSVRPEDRNEQFF.